This TCR beta chain stems from a study of T cells in tuberculosis. Study findings and constraints: Active tuberculosis cases were adults; controls were adolescents. Using the GMM-specific repertoire gave about 90% accuracy versus roughly 68% with motifs.

Worth noting for this clone: Antigen specificity is unknown.

The CDR3 sequence is 16 residues long. Germline V gene sequence: CDR1 MNHNS, CDR2 SASEGT. The ends were cut back, 0 bases at V and 6 bases at J, with 14 bases in the middle. TCRdb keeps only in-frame clones here, not all; method: immunoSEQ multiplex PCR. The sample lists 20,000 to 30,000 clones; roughly 96% were seen once. Sequenced material: PBMCs. The sequence came from a donor between 10 and 35 years old with latent tuberculosis or without tuberculosis infection. The chain uses TRBV6-1 and TRBJ2-2; D might be TRBD1 (6 bases). DNA of the CDR3: TGTGCCAGCAGTGAAGCGGTAGGGGGATTCGCCGGGGAGCTGTTTTTT. It encodes CASSEAVGGFAGELFF.